The sequence of this TCR beta chain was determined in a study of T cells in Graves' hyperthyroidism and ophthalmopathy. Findings of the study overall: From stable hyperthyroidism, ophthalmopathy was set apart by a 13 V-J model. In blood, most of the thyroid clonotypes expanded above 0.001 were also present.

This clonotype was seen ten or more times. Its antigen is not identified. TCR beta CDR3 regions were amplified from RNA transcripts. When the TCR CDR3 underwent first-round RT-PCR, the HTBI primer set was used. TCRdb re-called the multiplex PCR reads through MiXCR, storing one row per CDR3 protein. The data show about 500,000 distinct CDR3 sequences, 15% to 20% seen once. The CDR3 sequence is 13 residues long. Between the trimmed V and J ends, which lost 0 bases and 5 bases, there was a span of 8 bases. The germline CDR1 and CDR2 sequences are DFQATT and SNEGSKA (reference sequence). A NOSPECS grade of at least 4, a Clinical Activity Score of at least 3 and duration under 3 months were recorded in ophthalmopathy patients. Patients showing uncontrolled infection, other autoimmune disease, pregnancy or lactation were ineligible.

The specimen was blood. This rearrangement joins TRBV20-1 to TRBJ1-3; D gene unclear. This sequence was found in a woman aged 25-40 years with Graves' ophthalmopathy. As DNA, the CDR3 is TGCAGTGCTAGAGATGGAATAAGAAACACCATATATTTT. The encoded protein is CSARDGIRNTIYF.